This is a list of T cell receptor beta chains from one sample in a study of shared clonotypes between healthy human individuals. Clones were read by immunoSEQ multiplex PCR, and TCRdb kept only the in-frame ones, dropping some. The sample carries over 1.4 million clones, approximately 97% recorded once. The sample consisted of naive CD4+ T cells sorted from blood. These receptor sequences come from a young man in good health. CDR3s include the opening cysteine and the closing phenylalanine or tryptophan. The D gene is left open where the match is weak. Clone size appears in some rows only: once, few, many, or a class for an expanded clone.

TRBV10-3	TRBJ2-3	.	TRBD2	TGTGCCATCAGTGATTTGTCTAGCGGGGCTCTTGTTGGAGATACGCAGTATTTT	CAISDLSSGALVGDTQYF
TRBV7-6	TRBJ2-1	.	.	TGTGCCAGCAGCTTAAACGAGGGTTCTAGTAATGAGCAGTTCTTC	CASSLNEGSSNEQFF
TRBV29-1	TRBJ2-7	once	.	TGCAGCGTTGAACTAGCTTACGAGCAGTACTTC	CSVELAYEQYF
TRBV2	TRBJ2-1	once	TRBD2	TGTGCCAGCAGTTCTACAGAGCGGGGTGAGCAGTTCTTC	CASSSTERGEQFF
TRBV6-5	TRBJ2-1	.	TRBD2	TGTGCCAGCAGACCGACTAGCGGAGACTACAATGAGCAGTTCTTC	CASRPTSGDYNEQFF
TRBV2	TRBJ1-1	.	.	TGTGCCAGACAGGGAGGCACTGAAGCTTTCTTT	CARQGGTEAFF
TRBV5-1	TRBJ1-5	.	TRBD1	TGCGCCAGCAGCCCTAGTGGACAGGGGGACAATCAGCCCCAGCATTTT	CASSPSGQGDNQPQHF
TRBV4-3	TRBJ1-5	.	.	TGCGCCAGCAGCCAAGACGGCAGCCGGAATCAGCCCCAGCATTTT	CASSQDGSRNQPQHF
TRBV5-1	TRBJ1-2	.	.	TGCGCCAGCAGCCTGTTAGGACAGACGCCTGGGGGCTACACCTTC	CASSLLGQTPGGYTF
TRBV5-1	TRBJ2-1	.	.	TGCGCCAGCAGCTTGCTGGAGGGGTTGAGAGTTGTTGAGCAGTTCTTC	CASSLLEGLRVVEQFF
TRBV9	TRBJ2-7	.	.	TGTGCCAGCAGCGTAGCTGCGACAGGATCCTACGAGCAGTACTTC	CASSVAATGSYEQYF
TRBV28	TRBJ2-7	once	.	TGTGCCAGCAGTCTGACACAATACGAGCAGTACTTC	CASSLTQYEQYF
TRBV6-5	TRBJ2-4	.	.	TGTGCCAGCAGTTACTCCCAGACATTAGCCAAAAACATTCAGTACTTC	CASSYSQTLAKNIQYF
TRBV7-9	TRBJ2-7	.	TRBD2	TGTGCCAGCAGCCTAGGGACTACCCTCGAGCAGTACTTC	CASSLGTTLEQYF
TRBV7-3	TRBJ2-3	.	.	TGTGCCAGCAGCTCGCCGGGGGCGGATACGCAGTATTTT	CASSSPGADTQYF
TRBV29-1	TRBJ2-5	once	.	TGCAGCGTTGAAGAAAAGGTTGGGGCGGGTCCAAGGACCCAGTACTTC	CSVEEKVGAGPRTQYF
TRBV7-9	TRBJ1-2	.	.	TGTGCCAGCAGCTTGGGCCCCGAATATGGCTACACCTTC	CASSLGPEYGYTF
TRBV4-3	TRBJ2-5	.	.	TGCGCCAGCAGCCAAGGGGTCACAGCCCAAGAGACCCAGTACTTC	CASSQGVTAQETQYF
TRBV10-1	TRBJ1-1	.	TRBD1	TGCGCCAGCAGTGGCGGTCAGGGGGCGCGGCGAGCTTTCTTT	CASSGGQGARRAFF
TRBV27	TRBJ1-3	.	.	TGTGCCAGCAGTTTATCCGGCCCAGGGACCCTCTTTGGAAACACCATATATTTT	CASSLSGPGTLFGNTIYF
TRBV9	TRBJ1-4	.	.	TGTGCCAGCAGCCCCCAGACAGAAAATGAAAAACTGTTTTTT	CASSPQTENEKLFF
TRBV7-9	TRBJ1-2	.	.	TGTGCCAGCAGCTTAGCGGTAGGATCTAACTATGGCTACACCTTC	CASSLAVGSNYGYTF
TRBV5-1	TRBJ2-1	.	TRBD2	TGCGCCAGCAGCCTCCCCGGGACTAGCGGACCTAATGAGCAGTTCTTC	CASSLPGTSGPNEQFF
TRBV7-9	TRBJ1-2	once	TRBD1	TGTGCCAGCAGCTTGGCGTTCAGTGGACAGGGATTTTTTGGCTACACCTTC	CASSLAFSGQGFFGYTF
TRBV15	TRBJ2-2	.	.	TGTGCCACCAGCGGCAGGGGTGCCGGGGAGCTGTTTTTT	CATSGRGAGELFF
TRBV9	TRBJ2-7	.	TRBD1	TGTGCCAGCAGCGCTGAGGTATCCGGACAGGGCTACGAGCAGTACTTC	CASSAEVSGQGYEQYF
TRBV18	TRBJ2-7	.	TRBD1	TGTGCCAGCTCACCTCAGGGGGCTCCTAACGAGCAGTACTTC	CASSPQGAPNEQYF
TRBV28	TRBJ2-7	.	.	TGTGCCAGCAGTTTATCAGACAGGGAGCAGTACTTC	CASSLSDREQYF
TRBV7-9	TRBJ2-3	.	TRBD2	TGTGCCAGCAGCTTAGGATTATCTAGCGGGACCCTCACAGATACGCAGTATTTT	CASSLGLSSGTLTDTQYF
TRBV4-2	TRBJ2-1	.	TRBD2	TGTGCCAGCAGCCAAGAAGGACTCTCGGGACTAGCGGGAGGCTACGAGCAGTTCTTC	CASSQEGLSGLAGGYEQFF
TRBV5-1	TRBJ2-5	.	.	TGCGCCAGCAGCTTATCAGGGCAGGTAGAGACCCAGTACTTC	CASSLSGQVETQYF
TRBV19	TRBJ1-1	.	.	TGTGCCAGTATGGGGCCAGGGCGGTCGAACACTGAAGCTTTCTTT	CASMGPGRSNTEAFF
TRBV27	TRBJ1-1	.	.	TGTGCCAGCAGTTTTTTAGGGACTGAAGCTTTCTTT	CASSFLGTEAFF
TRBV5-1	TRBJ2-7	.	TRBD2	TGCGCCAGCAGCTTGGGTCTAGCGGGAGGAATGGACTACGAGCAGTACTTC	CASSLGLAGGMDYEQYF
TRBV29-1	TRBJ2-3	.	.	TGCAGCGTTGGAGGTGACACAGATACGCAGTATTTT	CSVGGDTDTQYF
TRBV2	TRBJ2-5	once	.	TGTGCCAGCAGTACAGGTCGGGGGAGTGCACCCAGGGAGACCCAGTACTTC	CASSTGRGSAPRETQYF
TRBV2	TRBJ2-1	.	.	TGTGCCAGCAGGGACAGTTACAATGAGCAGTTCTTC	CASRDSYNEQFF
TRBV5-6	TRBJ2-7	.	TRBD2	TGTGCCAGCAGCCGCGGGGGGGCCATCAGCAGGTACGACGAGCAGTACTTC	CASSRGGAISRYDEQYF
TRBV28	TRBJ2-3	.	TRBD2	TGTGCCAGCAGTCGGACTAGCGGGTGGGCAGATACGCAGTATTTT	CASSRTSGWADTQYF
TRBV25-1	TRBJ2-5	.	TRBD2	TGTGCCAGCAGTGAACTCGCTAGCGGGGGGACGGGGGAGACCCAGTACTTC	CASSELASGGTGETQYF
TRBV7-6	TRBJ2-7	.	.	TGTGCCAGCAGCTTATCAAGCTTAGGGGCCCAATCCTACGAGCAGTACTTC	CASSLSSLGAQSYEQYF
TRBV28	TRBJ2-3	.	TRBD2	TGTGCCAGCAGTCCCGGGGGGACGGCAGATACGCAGTATTTT	CASSPGGTADTQYF
TRBV2	TRBJ2-5	.	TRBD2	TGTGCCAGCAGTGAAGGGGTAGCGGGAGTCGGAGAGACCCAGTACTTC	CASSEGVAGVGETQYF
TRBV9	TRBJ1-1	.	.	TGTGCCAGCAGCGCCCGACCGAACACTGAAGCTTTCTTT	CASSARPNTEAFF
TRBV18	TRBJ1-4	.	.	TGTGCCAGCTCACCGACCCGGGATCTTAGGGAAAAACTGTTTTTT	CASSPTRDLREKLFF
TRBV28	TRBJ1-3	.	.	TGTGCCAGCAGTCTCTCGGCACCTTCTGGAAACACCATATATTTT	CASSLSAPSGNTIYF
TRBV6-4	TRBJ2-1	.	.	TGTGCCAGCAGTGGACCCCGGCTTCACTCCTACAATGAGCAGTTCTTC	CASSGPRLHSYNEQFF
TRBV9	TRBJ1-3	.	.	TGTGCCAGCAGCGTAGGGGCGGCTGGAAACACCATATATTTT	CASSVGAAGNTIYF
TRBV5-1	TRBJ2-7	.	TRBD1	TGCGCCAGCAGCTTGGGTGGACAGGGATCGGGGTACGAGCAGTACTTC	CASSLGGQGSGYEQYF
TRBV27	TRBJ2-1	.	.	TGTGCCAGCAGTCCTCGGACGGATTACAATGAGCAGTTCTTC	CASSPRTDYNEQFF
TRBV18	TRBJ2-7	.	.	TGTGCCAGCTCACGGGACTCCACAGGGTACGAGCAGTACTTC	CASSRDSTGYEQYF
TRBV9	TRBJ2-1	.	.	TGTGCCAGCAGCCCTAGGGTCGGAGGCCCTTTGAACAATGAGCAGTTCTTC	CASSPRVGGPLNNEQFF
TRBV7-3	TRBJ2-2	.	.	TGTGCCAGCAGCTTAACGGCCCAGAACACCGGGGAGCTGTTTTTT	CASSLTAQNTGELFF
TRBV5-1	TRBJ2-7	.	TRBD2	TGCGCCAGCAGCTGGCCCAGCGGGAGTATCACTTCCTACGAGCAGTACTTC	CASSWPSGSITSYEQYF
TRBV6-5	TRBJ2-2	.	.	TGTGCCAGCAGTTACGGGGGCAGGGTATCCGGGGAGCTGTTTTTT	CASSYGGRVSGELFF